This T cell receptor (beta chain) was observed in a study of cytomegalovirus exposure and HLA in healthy donors. The CDR3 runs 12 residues. V was clipped by 5 bases and J by 6 bases; unmatched bases: 2. CDR1 and CDR2 (germline): KGHSH, LQKENI. PCR employed 60 Vbeta and 13 Jbeta primers. Sequencing used immunoSEQ multiplex PCR; TCRdb keeps in-frame clones, though not all of them. This sample carries approximately 150,000 clones, 79% of them seen once, and the ten largest clones take under 8%. The sequence was collected from a man over 45 in good health and CMV-seropositive. Sequenced sample: PBMCs. The chain employs TRBV18 and TRBJ2-3, with 7 bases identical to TRBD1. The CDR3: CASSTGADTQYF. In DNA, the CDR3 is TGTGCCAGCTCAACAGGGGCGGATACGCAGTATTTT.